This T cell receptor (beta chain) was observed in a study of brain T cells in children with intractable seizures. Study observations and caveats: Only CDR3 sequence similarity suggested viral specificity, without known HCMV serostatus.

Generated by immunoSEQ multiplex PCR, the TCRdb table keeps only in-frame clones and is missing some. In the table there are 50,000 to 75,000 clones, 90% to 97% of which are singletons. Regarding this clone: Its antigen is unknown.

CDR1 and CDR2 (germline): SGHDN, FVKESK. The CDR3 runs 14 residues. Between the trimmed V and J ends, which lost 4 bases and 5 bases, there was a span of 12 bases. The chain is built from TRBV14 and TRBJ2-4; D may be TRBD1 (6 bases). The origin of this receptor is a boy younger than two with focal cortical dysplasia and intractable seizures. Sequenced here: peripheral blood, sampled at surgery. CDR3 in DNA: TGTGCCAGCAGCCTCAGGGGCCCGGAAAACATTCAGTACTTC. Translating it yields CASSLRGPENIQYF.